The next 28 T cell receptor beta chains were all read from a single sample in a study of tumor-infiltrating lymphocytes in primary liver carcinoma. Starting material of 400 to 600 ng total RNA yielded TCR beta cDNA via a constant-region primer. A slightly modified ARM-PCR protocol with three nested multiplex PCR rounds produced these TCR beta libraries. TRBV1-TRBV30 forward primers and a C-beta reverse primer were used in the first two PCR rounds, which each ran for 9 to 10 cycles. Using its own MiXCR run on the multiplex PCR reads, TCRdb lists one record per CDR3 protein. The data hold 310,000 or so distinct CDR3 sequences, with approximately 64% observed a single time. Extraction also yielded germline DNA, while blood RNA was obtained from unsorted whole blood. The sequenced sample consisted of peripheral blood. The receptor set was obtained from a man aged 35-49 years with primary liver carcinoma and hepatitis B virus infection.

This clonotype has more than one count but fewer than ten. CDR3 protein: CASTYKGDTGELFF. CDR3 nucleotide sequence: TGTGCCAGCACCTATAAGGGTGACACCGGGGAGCTGTTTTTT. The rearrangement links TRBV2 to TRBJ2-2, with D uncertain. This CDR3 has 14 residues. CDR1 is SNHLY and CDR2 is FYNNEI in the germline V gene. V was clipped by 7 bases and J by 3 bases, with 12 bases between them.

Concerning this clonotype itself: With a much larger clone just one base away, this may be a read error. The chain is built from TRBV10-3 and TRBJ2-7; D is ambiguous. The CDR3 runs 13 residues. The V and J ends lost 6 bases and 0 bases respectively, with 9 bases between them. Germline V gene sequence: CDR1 ENHRY, CDR2 SYGVKD. For the CDR3, the DNA is TGTGCCATCAGGTCCGTGAGCTCCTACGAGCAGTACTTC. Translated, it gives CAIRSVSSYEQYF.

As concerns this clonotype: The junction departs from germline at one end; a sequencing error may be responsible. The chain employs TRBV25-1 and TRBJ2-7; the D is unclear. The CDR3 sequence is 15 residues long. In germline, CDR1 is MGHDK, CDR2 SYGVNS. CDR3 amino acids: CASCETRPDSYEQYF. The CDR3 DNA is TGTGCCAGCTGTGAAACCAGACCGGACTCCTACGAGCAGTACTTC.

CDR3 sequence: CASSRYGAGDMNTEAFF. CDR3 sequence (DNA): TGTGCCAGTAGCCGGTACGGGGCAGGAGATATGAACACTGAAGCTTTCTTT. The chain couples TRBV7-9 to TRBJ1-1, with D possibly being TRBD1 (5 bases). Germline CDR1 and CDR2: SEHNR and FQNEAQ (reference sequence). This CDR3 comprises 17 residues. The V and J ends lost 9 bases and 0 bases respectively, with 23 bases between them.

Of note for this clonotype: The germline gene is not matched at one end of the junction; a read error may be the cause. The chain recombines TRBV12-3 or TRBV12-4 with TRBJ2-5; no reliable D call. The CDR3 is made up of 12 amino acids. The CDR3 nucleotides read TGTGCCATCAGTTTAGGGCTCGAGACCCAGTACTTC. It specifies CAISLGLETQYF.

J is TRBJ1-2 and V is TRBV6-1; TRBD1 matches at 10 bases. The germline V gene encodes CDR1 MNHNS and CDR2 SASEGT. The CDR3 contains 14 residues. Trimming cost V 5 bases and J 6 bases; bases outside gene matches: 6. CDR3 loop: CASSPTGQGDGYTF. The CDR3 coding sequence is TGTGCCAGCAGTCCCACTGGACAGGGGGATGGCTACACCTTC.

As concerns this clonotype: This may come from a read error, since a much larger clone is one base off. The chain recombines TRBV6-1 with TRBJ1-4, with 9 nucleotides matching TRBD1. Germline assignment: CDR1 MNHNS and CDR2 SASEGT. CDR3 length: 15 residues. The CDR3 region is CAGSENGQGYEKLFF. The CDR3 coding sequence is TGTGCCGGCAGTGAAAACGGACAGGGGTATGAAAAACTGTTTTTT.

Of note for this clonotype: Just one base apart from a much larger clone, this may be a read error. J is TRBJ2-7 and V is TRBV4-1, with 11 bases identical to TRBD1. This CDR3 comprises 16 residues. Germline V gene lookup returns CDR1 MGHRA and CDR2 YSYEKL. The trim removed 4 bases at V and 6 bases at J, leaving 11 bases unmatched. CDR3 protein: CASSRTPGQGVVEQYF. The CDR3 nucleotides are TGCGCCAGCAGCCGGACCCCGGGACAGGGGGTTGTCGAGCAGTACTTC.

Regarding this clonotype: One end of the junction is discordant with germline, which a read error may explain. The chain couples TRBV4-2 to TRBJ2-5; TRBD2 is a possible D gene (6 bases). Germline assignment: CDR1 LGHNA and CDR2 YNFKEQ. The CDR3 is 15 residues long. This chain's CDR3 is CASSQDVAVQETRYF. The CDR3 DNA is TGTGCCAGCAGCCAAGATGTAGCGGTCCAAGAGACCCGGTACTTC.

About this clonotype itself: A much larger clone sits a single nucleotide away, making a read error possible. This chain links TRBV29-1 with TRBJ2-3, with unresolved D. V was pared by 4 bases and J by 4 bases, with 15 bases between. Germline V gives CDR1 SQVTM, CDR2 ANQGSEA. There are 14 residues in the CDR3. The CDR3 DNA follows: TGCAGCGTTGTCACGGGTGGGCACGCAGATACGCAGTATTTT. As protein: CSVVTGGHADTQYF.

The gene calls are TRBV11-2 and TRBJ1-5; D is unresolved. The germline V and J ends were trimmed by 3 bases and 12 bases, with 15 bases remaining between them. CDR1 and CDR2 from the germline V gene are SGHAT and FQNNGV. This CDR3 comprises 13 residues. The CDR3 is CASSLVQNQFQHF. CDR3 coding DNA: TGTGCCAGCAGCTTGGTCCAGAATCAGTTCCAGCATTTT.

This clonotype showed up many times. This chain links TRBV4-2 with TRBJ1-4, with D maybe TRBD1 (5 bases). Germline CDR1 reads LGHNA; CDR2 reads YNFKEQ. This CDR3 is built from 15 residues. V lost 0 bases and J lost 4, with 9 bases in between. CDR3 nucleotide sequence: TGTGCCAGCAGCCAAGACCAGGGAGATAATGAAAAACTGTTTTTT. Its protein product is CASSQDQGDNEKLFF.

This clonotype has only a few counts. One end of the junction does not line up with germline, which may come from a read error. The rearrangement uses TRBV13 and TRBJ2-2; TRBD1 might be the D (7 bases). The CDR3 has 15 amino acids. The germline gives CDR1 PRHDT, CDR2 FYEKMQ (reference sequence). For the CDR3, the DNA is TGTGCCAGCAGCCCAAGGGGGCGTGACACCGGGGGGCTGTTTTTT. Protein sequence: CASSPRGRDTGGLFF.

As regards this clonotype: Given a much more abundant clone one base away, this may be a read error. The chain recombines TRBV4-1 with TRBJ2-2; maybe TRBD2 (5 bases). The CDR3 extends over 12 amino acids. CDR1 and CDR2 from the germline V gene are MGHRA and YSYEKL. CDR3 loop: CASSQRTGELLF. The CDR3 region has the DNA TGCGCCAGCAGCCAGAGAACCGGGGAGCTGCTTTTT.

Notes on this clonotype: A much more abundant neighbour one base away suggests this may be a read error. V usage is TRBV28 and J usage is TRBJ1-6; 10 bases are a match to TRBD1. CDR1 is MDHEN, CDR2 SYDVKM, per germline. CDR3 size: 13 residues. CDR3 amino acids: CTSRQGASSPLHF. The DNA for the CDR3 is TGTACCAGCAGACAGGGGGCGAGTTCACCCCTCCACTTT.

The genes are TRBV30 and TRBJ1-2, with a tentative D call TRBD1 (6 bases). Germline V gene lookup returns CDR1 GTSNPN and CDR2 SVGIG (reference sequence). The CDR3 spans 16 residues. V dropped 4 bases and J dropped 3 bases, with 21 bases sitting between them. In nucleotides, the CDR3 is TGTGCCTGGATTCGAAGGGGGGCGCAGATGGACTATGGCTACACCTTC. Translating gives CAWIRRGAQMDYGYTF.

The chain has TRBV11-2 and TRBJ2-7; D remains ambiguous. The CDR3 consists of 14 residues. In germline, CDR1 is SGHAT, CDR2 FQNNGV. The V gene lost 11 bases and the J gene lost 3 bases, with 20 bases spanning the gap. The CDR3 bases are TGTGCCGGCAACTTGATCCTGGGCGGCTACGAGCAGTACTTC. This translates into CAGNLILGGYEQYF.

Details on this clonotype: It is likely a read error, because the conserved phenylalanine at the end of the CDR3 is missing. The chain combines TRBV6-1 with TRBJ2-3; 10 bases are a match to TRBD2. Per germline, CDR1 MNHNS and CDR2 SASEGT. The V and J ends lost 7 bases and 1 base, in that order; junction bases with no gene match: 8. The CDR3 spans 16 residues. CDR3 residues: CASKPRTSGCTDTQYY. DNA for the CDR3: TGTGCCAGCAAACCCCGGACTAGCGGTTGCACAGATACGCAGTATTAT.

This chain links TRBV28 with TRBJ1-6; unclear D gene. The CDR3 extends over 14 amino acids. V was cut by 4 bases and J by 9 bases, with 13 bases left in between. The germline V gene encodes CDR1 MDHEN and CDR2 SYDVKM. CDR3 region: CASSSPDASSPLHF. The CDR3 DNA reads as TGTGCCAGCAGTTCACCGGACGCGAGTTCACCCCTCCACTTT.

In the case of this clonotype: This clone may be a read error of a much larger clone one base away. The chain recombines TRBV5-6 with TRBJ2-4, with a weak D call TRBD2 (6 bases). CDR3 length: 14 residues. CDR1 SGHDT and CDR2 YYEEEE come from the germline V gene. The CDR3 nucleotides read TGTGCCAACAGCCCCGGCGGGGCCGGGGACATTCAGTACTTC. This codes for CANSPGGAGDIQYF.

The chain recombines TRBV11-2 with TRBJ2-1, with D unclear. V was pared by 5 bases and J by 15 bases, with 23 bases between. The CDR3 spans 14 residues. The germline gives CDR1 SGHAT, CDR2 FQNNGV. CDR3 nucleotides: TGTGCCAGCAGCCCATCGGAAGGGCCAAAGAAGCGGTTCTTC. Translated: CASSPSEGPKKRFF. The full variable domain, in which reference TRBV11-2 and TRBJ2-1 provide the parts outside the CDR3, is EAGVAQSPRYKIIEKRQSVAFWCNPISGHATLYWYQQILGQGPKLLIQFQNNGVVDDSQLPKDRFSAERLKGVDSTLKIQPAKLEDSAVYLCASSPSEGPKKRFFGPGTRLTVL.

Worth noting for this clonotype: One junction end does not reproduce the germline sequence, and a read error may be involved. V and J are TRBV10-2 and TRBJ2-3; 8 positions agree with TRBD2. CDR3 length: 11 amino acids. Germline CDR1 WSHSY, CDR2 SAAADI. The CDR3 reads CAAGTRDTQCF. The CDR3 DNA reads as TGCGCCGCCGGGACTAGAGATACGCAGTGTTTT.

This clonotype was detected only a few times. The chain combines TRBV5-4 with TRBJ2-3, with TRBD1 identical over 8 bases. J lost 5 bases, V lost 4 bases, and 9 bases had no gene match. This CDR3 has 15 amino acids. The germline CDR1 and CDR2 sequences are SGHNT and YYREEE (reference sequence). CDR3 DNA sequence: TGTGCCAGCAGCCGAGGGGGACAGGCGGGAGATACGCAGTATTTT. This gives the protein CASSRGGQAGDTQYF.

Concerning this clonotype: One end of the junction fails to match germline, which may point to a read error. This chain connects TRBV11-2 to TRBJ2-7, with D unclear. Germline V gives CDR1 SGHAT, CDR2 FQNNGV. The CDR3 runs to 14 residues. This CDR3 reads CASSPPFGNYEQYF. The CDR3 DNA is TGTGCCAGCAGCCCCCCGTTTGGCAACTACGAGCAATACTTC.

Comment on this clonotype: Just one base apart from a much larger clone, this may be a read error. The rearrangement joins TRBV6-1 to TRBJ2-1; D perhaps matches TRBD2 (5 bases). The V gene lost 1 base and the J gene lost 0 bases, with 10 bases spanning the gap. This CDR3 has 16 residues. The germline V gene has CDR1 MNHNS and CDR2 SASEGT. As DNA, the CDR3 is TGTGCCAGCAGTGAAGAGGCAGCGGACTCCTACAATGAGCAGTTCTTC. Amino acid sequence: CASSEEAADSYNEQFF.

This clonotype was seen a handful of times. The junction does not match germline at one end; this may be a read error. This rearrangement joins TRBV11-2 to TRBJ2-7, with 13 bases matching TRBD2. The CDR3 is 14 amino acids. Germline CDR1 is SGHAT and CDR2 is FQNNGV. The CDR3 nucleotides are TGTGGCAGCTGCGCACTAGCGGGAGGGATCGAGCAGTACTTC. This codes for CGSCALAGGIEQYF.

In the case of this clonotype: This sequence may be a read error, since a much larger clone differs from it by one base. The chain recombines TRBV4-2 with TRBJ2-5; 10 bases fit TRBD2. The CDR3 consists of 18 residues. Germline V gives CDR1 LGHNA, CDR2 YNFKEQ. CDR3 sequence (DNA): TGTGCCAGCAACCAAGATTTTTACCTAGCGGGAGTTTCGCAGACCCAGTACTTC. It yields the protein CASNQDFYLAGVSQTQYF.

This clonotype was seen more than once but under ten times. Germline is not matched at one junction end, which may reflect a read error. The chain joins TRBV11-2 to TRBJ2-5; weak D call: TRBD1 (6 bases). Germline V gives CDR1 SGHAT, CDR2 FQNNGV. The CDR3 totals 12 residues. The CDR3: CASRLEGETQYF. CDR3 nucleotides: TGTGCCAGTAGGCTTGAGGGGGAGACTCAGTACTTC.